This T cell receptor beta chain stems from a study of blood T cells in healthy people across ages. Primers used in a second PCR of roughly 7 to 12 cycles were a sample-barcoded 5' primer and a J-beta primer mix. Tags on each cDNA molecule came from a template-switch adaptor with 12 random nucleotides. TCRdb recomputed calls from the 5' RACE reads with MiXCR, one row per CDR3 protein. This table holds fewer than 2 million distinct CDR3 sequences, about two fifths found once. As to this clonotype: The antigen is undetermined.

Overall study findings and caveats: Age advanced and TCR beta diversity per million T cells fell, roughly linearly. Samples with more naive T cells showed higher observed beta diversity.

CDR1 is MNHNY and CDR2 is SVGAGI in the germline V gene (reference sequence). The CDR3 is 15 amino acids. V shed 6 bases and J 3 bases; nucleotides not matched to a gene: 8. The chain joins TRBV6-6 to TRBJ1-2; 9 nucleotides line up with TRBD1. Sequencing was performed on blood. This TCR derives from a human donor in good health. The DNA for the CDR3 is TGTGCCAGCAGCCGGGTGGGACAGGGTTACTATGGCTACACCTTC. Its translation is CASSRVGQGYYGYTF.